The rows below give T cell receptor beta chains drawn from one sample of a study of molecular identifiers for immune sequencing clone quantification. TCRdb independently ran MiXCR on the PCR reads; one entry per CDR3 protein. The sample gives around 100,000 distinct CDR3 sequences, 30% to 45% of which show up once; 9% to 10% is in the top ten. Sequenced material: naive CD8+ T cells from blood, with Jurkat cell RNA spiked in. The source is a human donor in good health. Some libraries in this study had Jurkat cell RNA spiked in. Both conserved end residues are part of each CDR3. The D gene is left open where the match is weak. Clone size appears in some rows only: once, few, many, or a class for an expanded clone.

j_call clone_size d_call v_call cdr3_nt cdr3_aa
TRBJ1-2 . TRBD1 TRBV7-9 TGTGCCAGCAGCCTTACAGGACAGGGCGGTAACTATGGCTACACCTTC CASSLTGQGGNYGYTF
TRBJ2-1 . TRBD2 TRBV27 TGTGCCAGCAGTCGGGGACTAGCGGGAGTCGGTGAGCAGTTCTTC CASSRGLAGVGEQFF
TRBJ2-1 . TRBD2 TRBV7-9 TGTGCCAGCAGAGGGCGGGAGGGATCCGAGCAGTTCTTC CASRGREGSEQFF
TRBJ2-5 . . TRBV7-9 TGTGCCAGCAGCGGTGAGAGCCAAGAGACCCAGTACTTC CASSGESQETQYF
TRBJ2-7 many . TRBV7-2 TGTGCCAGCAGCTTAGCTAGCAGGGTCGGTGGTGGGCAGTACTTC CASSLASRVGGGQYF
TRBJ1-4 . . TRBV9 TGTGCCAGCAGCCACGGACAGTTTAATGAAAAACTGTTTTTT CASSHGQFNEKLFF
TRBJ2-7 . TRBD1 TRBV25-1 TGTGCCAGCAGAGGGACAGACCCCCCCTACGAGCAGTACTTC CASRGTDPPYEQYF
TRBJ2-2 few . TRBV6-5 TGTGCCAGCAGTTACACCGCATCCACCGGGGAGCTGTTTTTT CASSYTASTGELFF
TRBJ2-7 few TRBD2 TRBV7-9 TGTGCCAGCAGCTGGACTAGCGGGAGTCGCCTCTACGAGCAGTACTTC CASSWTSGSRLYEQYF
TRBJ2-7 few . TRBV20-1 TGCAGTGCTAGTGGCCAACTAAACACCTACGAGCAGTACTTC CSASGQLNTYEQYF
TRBJ2-1 . . TRBV28 TGTGCCAGCAGTAGGGACTGGCAGTTCTTC CASSRDWQFF
TRBJ1-1 few . TRBV9 TGTGCCAGCAGCCCGGACCGGGGCCCGGATTCTTTCTTT CASSPDRGPDSFF
TRBJ2-7 . . TRBV12-3/TRBV12-4 TGTGCCAGCAGTTTCGGCAGCCGGGCCTACGAGCAGTACTTC CASSFGSRAYEQYF
TRBJ2-6 . TRBD2 TRBV9 TGTGCCAGCAGCGTCAACAGGGATAGCGGGGCCTCTGGGGCCAACGTCCTGACTTTC CASSVNRDSGASGANVLTF
TRBJ2-4 few TRBD1 TRBV7-9 TGTGCCAGCAGCAGGGGACAGGGGCGGTCCAAAAACATTCAGTACTTC CASSRGQGRSKNIQYF
TRBJ2-1 many . TRBV7-2 TGTGCCAGCAGCTTAGACCCGGGGATCTACAATGAGCAGTTCTTC CASSLDPGIYNEQFF
TRBJ2-1 . . TRBV4-2 TGTGCCAACAGCCAAGAGTGGCAGGGCGGCAATGAGCAGTTCTTC CANSQEWQGGNEQFF
TRBJ1-5 few . TRBV12-3/TRBV12-4 TGTGCCAGCAGTTCCCATGAGGTCGGAGATCAGCCCCAGCATTTT CASSSHEVGDQPQHF
TRBJ2-3 many . TRBV6-6 TGTGCCAGCAGTTACTCGATTGCAGATACGCAGTATTTT CASSYSIADTQYF
TRBJ2-3 . TRBD2 TRBV28 TGTGCCAGCAGCCGACCCTTTCAACTAGCGGGAGATACGCAGTATTTT CASSRPFQLAGDTQYF
TRBJ2-7 . TRBD2 TRBV7-2 TGTGCCAGCAGCAAAGACGGGGGGTGGTACGAGCAGTACTTC CASSKDGGWYEQYF
TRBJ1-2 . TRBD1 TRBV19 TGTGCCAGTAGTATATACCCTGACAGGGAGGCTAACTATGGCTACACCTTC CASSIYPDREANYGYTF
TRBJ1-2 many TRBD1 TRBV28 TGTGCCAGCAGTTTGCGGACAGGCCACTTCTCCTATGGCTACACCTTC CASSLRTGHFSYGYTF
TRBJ2-2 many . TRBV12-3/TRBV12-4 TGTGCCAGCACCCTCGAGGGAGGCACCGGGGAGCTGTTTTTT CASTLEGGTGELFF
TRBJ2-7 many TRBD2 TRBV19 TGTGCCAGCAGCCCGGGACTAGCGGGGTACGAGCAGTACTTC CASSPGLAGYEQYF
TRBJ2-5 many . TRBV7-9 TGTGCCAGCAGAGGGAGGCAAGAGACCCAGTACTTC CASRGRQETQYF
TRBJ2-3 few TRBD1 TRBV7-9 TGTGCCAGCAGCTTATTGACAGGGGGCATAGATACGCAGTATTTT CASSLLTGGIDTQYF
TRBJ2-1 few . TRBV6-2/TRBV6-3 TGTGCCAGCAGTGCCCGAGACTACGAAGCCTACAATGAGCAGTTCTTC CASSARDYEAYNEQFF
TRBJ1-4 . . TRBV7-9 TGTGCCAGCAGCTCCTGGACCTCTCCGGAGGAAAAACTGTTTTTT CASSSWTSPEEKLFF
TRBJ1-5 . TRBD1 TRBV10-2 TGCGCCTGTACAGGGGGAGGTATTCAGCCCCAGCATTTT CACTGGGIQPQHF
TRBJ2-1 few TRBD2 TRBV6-4 TGTGCCAGCAGTAGTCTAGCGGGCCACAATGAGCAGTTCTTC CASSSLAGHNEQFF
TRBJ2-2 few TRBD1 TRBV7-6 TGTGCCAGCAGCTTAGCGCAGGGACAGCGTCAAGGCACCGGGGAGCTGTTTTTT CASSLAQGQRQGTGELFF
TRBJ2-3 . TRBD2 TRBV7-7 TGTGCTAGCAGCAAACTACTAGCGGGAGGTCCAGATACGCAGTATTTT CASSKLLAGGPDTQYF
TRBJ1-4 . . TRBV28 TGTGCCAGCAGTCCCCGACAGCATTGGGTGTCTGAAAAACTGTTTTTT CASSPRQHWVSEKLFF
TRBJ2-7 few . TRBV28 TGTGCCAGCAGTTTAAGCGGGACACTACCCTACGAGCAGTACTTC CASSLSGTLPYEQYF
TRBJ1-5 many . TRBV6-2/TRBV6-3 TGTGCCAGCACCGGGACAAAGGGGTCGTATTTT CASTGTKGSYF
TRBJ2-3 . . TRBV7-9 TGTGCCAGCAGTGCCGGGACAAGGAGCACAGATACGCTGTATTTT CASSAGTRSTDTLYF
TRBJ2-2 many . TRBV12-3/TRBV12-4 TGTGCCAGCAGTCCCCCAGGGCGGACCGGGGAGCTGTTTTTT CASSPPGRTGELFF
TRBJ2-5 . TRBD2 TRBV20-1 TGCAGTGCTAGAGGAGGGCTAGCGGGATACATGAGGGAGACCCAGTACTTC CSARGGLAGYMRETQYF
TRBJ2-6 . . TRBV11-2 TGTGCCAGCAGGAATGTACCCTCTCTGAGGGCCAACGTCCTGACTTTC CASRNVPSLRANVLTF
TRBJ2-7 . . TRBV4-1 TGCGCCACTACGGACTTGAAGGGTTACGAGCAGTACTTC CATTDLKGYEQYF
TRBJ2-2 few . TRBV12-5 TGTGCTAGTGGTTTGTCCGCCAGTCTGGGGTACACCGGGGAGCTGTTTTTT CASGLSASLGYTGELFF
TRBJ1-5 few TRBD1 TRBV10-3 TGTGTCCCAGACAGGGTGGGGCCGCATAGCAATCAGCCCCAGCATTTT CVPDRVGPHSNQPQHF
TRBJ2-5 . . TRBV25-1 TGTGCCAGCAGTGAATCCCCGGCCATGTACCAAGAGACCCAGTACTTC CASSESPAMYQETQYF
TRBJ2-3 few . TRBV29-1 TGCAGCGTTGAAGAAAGGGGCAGTAGCACAGATACGCAGTATTTT CSVEERGSSTDTQYF
TRBJ1-2 . TRBD1 TRBV3-1 TGTGCCAGCAGCCAAGCTCGGGACAGGCTTAATGGCTACACCTTC CASSQARDRLNGYTF
TRBJ2-6 many . TRBV6-2/TRBV6-3 TGTGCCAGCCGCACTTCGCTTGCTGGGGCCAACGTCCTGACTTTC CASRTSLAGANVLTF
TRBJ2-1 . TRBD2 TRBV7-3 TGTGCCAGCAGCCTCAGCGGGAGGGACGACAATGAGCAGTTCTTC CASSLSGRDDNEQFF
TRBJ1-3 . . TRBV25-1 . CASRPSEWGTGNTKYF
TRBJ2-7 many . TRBV5-1 TGTGCCAGCAGCTTAGCGAGGGACGAGCAGTACTTC CASSLARDEQYF
TRBJ1-5 . . TRBV21-1 TGTGCCAGCAGCGTAACTCCGGCCAACAATCAGCCCCAGCATTTT CASSVTPANNQPQHF
TRBJ1-1 many . TRBV11-2 TGTGCCAGCAGCCCCCAGACAAACACTGAAGCTTTCTTT CASSPQTNTEAFF
TRBJ2-7 . . TRBV14 TGTGCCAGCAGCCAAGGAAGGGTGTGGCAGTACTTC CASSQGRVWQYF
TRBJ2-3 few . TRBV12-3/TRBV12-4 TGTGCCAGCAGTATAGGGAGCACAGATACGCAGTATTTT CASSIGSTDTQYF
TRBJ1-1 many . TRBV4-3 TGCGCCAGCAGCCAAGCAGGTACGAACACTGAAGCTTTCTTT CASSQAGTNTEAFF
TRBJ2-2 many . TRBV28 TGTGCCAGCAGTCCAGGGCGTACCGGGGAGCTGTTTTTT CASSPGRTGELFF
TRBJ2-7 many . TRBV4-3 TGCGCCAGCAGCCAAGATTGGTCAGGGAAGGGCGAGCAGTACTTC CASSQDWSGKGEQYF